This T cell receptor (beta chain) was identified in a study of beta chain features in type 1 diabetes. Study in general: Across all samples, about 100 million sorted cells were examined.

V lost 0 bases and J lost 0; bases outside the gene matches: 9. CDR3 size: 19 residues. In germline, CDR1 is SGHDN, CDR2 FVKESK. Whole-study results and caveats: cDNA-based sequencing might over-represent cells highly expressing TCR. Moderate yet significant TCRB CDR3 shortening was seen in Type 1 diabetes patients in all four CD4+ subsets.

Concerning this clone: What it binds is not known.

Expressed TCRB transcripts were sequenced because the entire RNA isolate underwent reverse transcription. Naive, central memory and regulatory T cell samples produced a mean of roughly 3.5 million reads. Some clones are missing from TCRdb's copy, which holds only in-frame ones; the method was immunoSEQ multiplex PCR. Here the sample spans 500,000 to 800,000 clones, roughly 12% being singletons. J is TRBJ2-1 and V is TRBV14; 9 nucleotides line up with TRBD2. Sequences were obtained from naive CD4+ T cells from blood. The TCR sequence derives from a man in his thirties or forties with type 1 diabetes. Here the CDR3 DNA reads TGTGCCAGCAGCCAAGAACCTAGCGGGGAATTAAGCTCCTACAATGAGCAGTTCTTC. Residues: CASSQEPSGELSSYNEQFF.